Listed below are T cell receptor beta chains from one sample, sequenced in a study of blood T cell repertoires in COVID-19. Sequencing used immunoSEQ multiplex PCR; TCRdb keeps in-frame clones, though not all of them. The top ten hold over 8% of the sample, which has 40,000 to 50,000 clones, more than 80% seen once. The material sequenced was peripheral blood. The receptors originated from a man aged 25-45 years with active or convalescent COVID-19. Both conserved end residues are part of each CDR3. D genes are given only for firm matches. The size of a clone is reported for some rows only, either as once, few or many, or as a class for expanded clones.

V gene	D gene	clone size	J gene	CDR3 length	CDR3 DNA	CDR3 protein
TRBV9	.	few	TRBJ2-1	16	TGTGCCAGCAGCGTAGGTGAGGGATTAACCTACAATGAGCAGTTCTTC	CASSVGEGLTYNEQFF
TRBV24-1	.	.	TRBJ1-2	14	TGTGCCACCAGTGATTCCCTCGGATCTAGGAGCTACACCTTC	CATSDSLGSRSYTF
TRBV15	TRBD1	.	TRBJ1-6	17	TGTGCCACCAGCACGAGGGGGCGCATGGGGGCCAATTCACCCCTCCACTTT	CATSTRGRMGANSPLHF
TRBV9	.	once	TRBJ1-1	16	TGTGCCAGCAGCCCAAGGACGGACTTCATGAACACTGAAGCTTTCTTT	CASSPRTDFMNTEAFF
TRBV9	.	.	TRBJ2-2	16	TGTGCCAGCAGCGTAGGGGGCTCTGTTTTTGGCGGGGAGCTGTTTTTT	CASSVGGSVFGGELFF
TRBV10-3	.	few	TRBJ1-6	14	TGTGCCATCAGTGGACGGGAGAATAATTCACCCCTCCACTTT	CAISGRENNSPLHF
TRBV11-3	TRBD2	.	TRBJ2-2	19	TGTGCCAGCAGCTTAGATGGGGGACTAGCGGGAGTTAACACCGGGGAGCTGTTTTTT	CASSLDGGLAGVNTGELFF
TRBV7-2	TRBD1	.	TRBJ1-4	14	TGTGCCAGCAGCCGGGGACAGGGGGCGCGGAAACTGTTTTTT	CASSRGQGARKLFF
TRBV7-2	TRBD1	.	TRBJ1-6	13	TGTGCCAGCAGCTTAGGACAGGGTCTGGCCCTCCACTTT	CASSLGQGLALHF
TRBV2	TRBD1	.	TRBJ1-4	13	TGTGCCACGGGACAGGGGGCAAGGGAAAAACTGTTTTTT	CATGQGAREKLFF
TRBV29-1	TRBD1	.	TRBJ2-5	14	TGCAGCGCCGTGACAGGGTTAGAGGGAAGGGCCCAGTACTTC	CSAVTGLEGRAQYF
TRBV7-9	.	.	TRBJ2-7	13	TGTGCCAGCAGCGCGGACAGCTCCTACGAGCAGTACTTC	CASSADSSYEQYF
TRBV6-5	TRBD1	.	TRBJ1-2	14	TGTGCCAGCAGCTTCATACAGGGGAGCTATGGCTACACCTTC	CASSFIQGSYGYTF
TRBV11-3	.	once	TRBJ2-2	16	TGTGCCAGCAGCTTGAGGGTTAGCGCGAACACCGGGGAGCTGTTTTTT	CASSLRVSANTGELFF
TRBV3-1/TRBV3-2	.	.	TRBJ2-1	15	TGTGCCAGCAGCCAAGATTGGCGGGGCGGGGATGAGCAGTTCTTC	CASSQDWRGGDEQFF
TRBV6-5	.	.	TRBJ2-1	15	TGTGCCAGCAGTTACTCGGGGGGTTCCTACAATGAGCAGTTCTTC	CASSYSGGSYNEQFF
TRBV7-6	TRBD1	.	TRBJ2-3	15	TGTGCCAGCAGCCCAAGGACAGGGGCAACAGATACGCAGTATTTT	CASSPRTGATDTQYF
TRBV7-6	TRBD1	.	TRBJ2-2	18	TGTGCCAGCAGCGCTCGGACAGGGGTACGGACGAACACCGGGGAGCTGTTTTTT	CASSARTGVRTNTGELFF
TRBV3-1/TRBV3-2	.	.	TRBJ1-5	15	TGTGCCAGCAGCCAAGGGGCCGCTATCAATCAGCCCCAGCATTTT	CASSQGAAINQPQHF
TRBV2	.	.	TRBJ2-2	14	TGTGCCAGCAGGGAGGGCCGGGACACCGGGGAGCTGTTTTTT	CASREGRDTGELFF
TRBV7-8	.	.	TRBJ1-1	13	TGTGCCAGCAGTTTACAGGAGAACACTGAAGCTTTCTTT	CASSLQENTEAFF
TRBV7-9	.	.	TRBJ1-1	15	TGTGCCAGCAGCTTAAATGGCGGCAGTCTCACTGAAGCTTTCTTT	CASSLNGGSLTEAFF
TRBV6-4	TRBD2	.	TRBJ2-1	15	TGTGCCAGCAGTGAAGTCCCGGGGGGATCCAGTGAGCAGTTCTTC	CASSEVPGGSSEQFF
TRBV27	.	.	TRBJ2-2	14	TGTGCCAGCAGTTTATCTTCGGTCACCGGGGAGCTGTTTTTT	CASSLSSVTGELFF
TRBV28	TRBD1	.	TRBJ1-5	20	TGTGCCAGCAGACCCTCCGGGACAGGGCTCTTAAAGTATAGCAATCAGCCCCAGCATTTT	CASRPSGTGLLKYSNQPQHF
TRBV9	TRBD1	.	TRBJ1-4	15	TGTGCCAGCAGCGAGGGGGGACAGGTGAATGAAAAACTGTTTTTT	CASSEGGQVNEKLFF
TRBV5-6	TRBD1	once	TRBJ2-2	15	TGTGCCAGCAGCTTAGGGACAGGGAACACCGGGGAGCTGTTTTTT	CASSLGTGNTGELFF